This T cell receptor (beta chain) was sequenced during a study of vaccination effects on CD4 cells after COVID-19. Here immunoSEQ multiplex PCR was the method, and the copy in TCRdb shows in-frame clones only, minus some. The sample carries tens of thousands of clones, around 70% recorded once. In the case of this clone: Its antigen remains unidentified.

When around 9 days of culture had elapsed, CD4+ T cells were isolated. Two doses of BNT162b2 or mRNA-1273 vaccine were administered to participants. Whole-study results and caveats: At late timepoints after vaccination, vaccine- and infection-induced clones shrank markedly.

CDR3 length equals 13 residues. The V gene's germline CDR1 is SNHLY and CDR2 FYNNEI. The V and J ends lost 9 bases and 0 bases respectively, with 9 bases between them. The genes are TRBV2 and TRBJ1-5, with D unclear. This receptor was identified in a human donor who received a COVID-19 vaccine. The sequenced sample was CD4+ T cells from PBMCs cultured without peptide, obtained after COVID-19 vaccination. CDR3 coding DNA: TGTGCCAGTAGGAGGGTTAGCAATCAGCCCCAGCATTTT. It codes for CASRRVSNQPQHF.